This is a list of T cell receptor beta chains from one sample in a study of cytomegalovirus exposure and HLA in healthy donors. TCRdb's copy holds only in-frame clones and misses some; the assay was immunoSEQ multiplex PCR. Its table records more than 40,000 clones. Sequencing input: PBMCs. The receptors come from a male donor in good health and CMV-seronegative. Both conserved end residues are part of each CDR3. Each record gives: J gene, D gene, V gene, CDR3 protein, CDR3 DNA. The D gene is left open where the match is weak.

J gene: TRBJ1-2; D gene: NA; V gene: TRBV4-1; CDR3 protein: CASSQERSGLRSYGYTF; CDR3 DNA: TGCGCCAGCAGCCAAGAGAGGTCGGGACTCCGCTCTTATGGCTACACCTTC
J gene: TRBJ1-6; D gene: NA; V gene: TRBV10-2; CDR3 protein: CASSETIRDNFNSPLHF; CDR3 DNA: TGCGCCAGCAGTGAAACTATCCGGGACAACTTTAATTCACCCCTCCACTTT
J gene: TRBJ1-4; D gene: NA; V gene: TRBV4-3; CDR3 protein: CASSQERPPGHGFVTNEKLFF; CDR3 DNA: TGCGCCAGCAGCCAGGAAAGACCCCCGGGACACGGATTTGTAACTAATGAAAAACTGTTTTTT
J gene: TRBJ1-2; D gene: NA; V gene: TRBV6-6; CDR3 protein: CASSLGGPGYGYTF; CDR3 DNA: TGTGCCAGCAGTTTGGGGGGGCCGGGATATGGCTACACCTTC
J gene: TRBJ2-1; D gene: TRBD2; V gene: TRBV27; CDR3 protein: CASSSPPREASWDEQFF; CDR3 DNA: TGTGCCAGCAGTTCCCCCCCCCGGGAGGCCTCTTGGGATGAGCAGTTCTTC
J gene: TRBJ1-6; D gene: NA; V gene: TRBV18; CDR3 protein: CASSAAPHNSPLHF; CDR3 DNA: TGTGCCAGCTCGGCTGCCCCACATAATTCACCCCTCCACTTT
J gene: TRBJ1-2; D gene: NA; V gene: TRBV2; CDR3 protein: CASSEAGGLYGYTF; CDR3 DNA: TGTGCCAGCAGTGAAGCAGGGGGTCTCTATGGCTACACCTTC
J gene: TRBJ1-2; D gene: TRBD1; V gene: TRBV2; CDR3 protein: CASDRGKYGYTF; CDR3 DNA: TGTGCCAGCGACAGGGGAAAGTATGGCTACACCTTC
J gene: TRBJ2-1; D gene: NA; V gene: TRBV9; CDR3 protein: CASSAISHEQFF; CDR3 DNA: TGTGCCAGCAGCGCGATTAGCCATGAGCAGTTCTTC
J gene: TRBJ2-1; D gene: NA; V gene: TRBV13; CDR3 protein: CASSPLGGGADEQFF; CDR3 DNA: TGTGCCAGCAGCCCCCTCGGTGGAGGGGCCGATGAGCAGTTCTTC
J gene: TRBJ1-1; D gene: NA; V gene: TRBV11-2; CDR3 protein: CASSLDRSDTEAFF; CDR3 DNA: TGTGCCAGCAGCTTAGATCGGAGTGACACTGAAGCTTTCTTT
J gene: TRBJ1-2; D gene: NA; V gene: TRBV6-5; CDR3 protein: CASSYSNSQVYGYTF; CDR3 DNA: TGTGCCAGCAGTTACTCGAATTCGCAGGTCTATGGCTACACCTTC
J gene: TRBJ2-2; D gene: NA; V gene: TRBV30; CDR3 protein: CAWSRGGADTGELFF; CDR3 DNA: TGTGCCTGGAGCAGAGGGGGGGCTGACACCGGGGAGCTGTTTTTT
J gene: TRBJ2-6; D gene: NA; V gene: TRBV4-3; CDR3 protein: CASSPMTGEGANVLTF; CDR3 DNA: TGCGCCAGCAGCCCAATGACGGGGGAGGGGGCCAACGTCCTGACTTTC
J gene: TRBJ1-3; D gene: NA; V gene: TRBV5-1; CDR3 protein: CASAGYRAGNTIYF; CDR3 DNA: TGCGCCAGCGCGGGCTACAGGGCTGGAAACACCATATATTTT
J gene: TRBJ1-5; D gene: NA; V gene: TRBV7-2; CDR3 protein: CASSLGFSREQPQHF; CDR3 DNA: TGTGCCAGCAGCTTAGGGTTTAGCCGAGAACAGCCCCAGCATTTT
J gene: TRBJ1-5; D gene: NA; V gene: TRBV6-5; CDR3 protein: CASRRVRGSNQPQHF; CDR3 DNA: TGTGCCAGCAGGCGGGTCAGAGGGAGCAATCAGCCCCAGCATTTT
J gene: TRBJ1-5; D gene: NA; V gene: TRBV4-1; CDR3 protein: CASSTGDSNQPQHF; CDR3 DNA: TGCGCCAGCAGTACAGGAGATAGCAATCAGCCCCAGCATTTT
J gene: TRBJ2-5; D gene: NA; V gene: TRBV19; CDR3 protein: CASSFRAGLTETQYF; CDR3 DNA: TGTGCCAGTAGCTTCCGGGCAGGGCTTACGGAGACCCAGTACTTC
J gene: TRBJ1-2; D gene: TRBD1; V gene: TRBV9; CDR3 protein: CASSEQGAGLYGYTF; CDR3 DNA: TGTGCCAGCAGCGAACAGGGGGCCGGGCTCTATGGCTACACCTTC
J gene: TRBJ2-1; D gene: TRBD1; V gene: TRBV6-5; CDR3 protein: CASSSGQHNEQFF; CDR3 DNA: TGTGCCAGCAGTTCGGGACAGCACAATGAGCAGTTCTTC
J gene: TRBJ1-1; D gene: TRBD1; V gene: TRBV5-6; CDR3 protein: CASSLERTGTNTEAFF; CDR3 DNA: TGTGCCAGCAGCTTGGAACGGACAGGGACGAACACTGAAGCTTTCTTT
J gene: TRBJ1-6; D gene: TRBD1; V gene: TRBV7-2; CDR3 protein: CASSLFGQGAVSPLHF; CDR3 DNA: TGTGCCAGCAGCTTATTTGGGCAGGGGGCAGTCTCACCCCTCCACTTT
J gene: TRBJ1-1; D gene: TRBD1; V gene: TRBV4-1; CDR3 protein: CASSGTGTEIGVNTEAFF; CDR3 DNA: TGCGCCAGCAGCGGCACCGGGACAGAAATAGGGGTGAACACTGAAGCTTTCTTT
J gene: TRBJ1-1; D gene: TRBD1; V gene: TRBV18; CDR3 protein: CASSPRTGQNTEAFF; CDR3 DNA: TGTGCCAGCTCTCCTAGGACAGGGCAGAACACTGAAGCTTTCTTT
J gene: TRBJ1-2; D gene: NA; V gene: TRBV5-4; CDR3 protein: CASSLGRRGYTF; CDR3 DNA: TGTGCCAGCAGCTTGGGGAGAAGGGGCTACACCTTC
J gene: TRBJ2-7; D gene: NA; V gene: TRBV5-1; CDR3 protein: CASSLVESYEQYF; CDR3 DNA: TGCGCCAGCAGCTTGGTGGAGTCCTACGAGCAGTACTTC
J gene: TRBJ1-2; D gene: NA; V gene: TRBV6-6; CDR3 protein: CASSREGGGYTF; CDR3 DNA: TGTGCCAGCAGTAGGGAAGGGGGAGGCTACACCTTC
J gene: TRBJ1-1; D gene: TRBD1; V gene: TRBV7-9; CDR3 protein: CASSLAGQGPTEAFF; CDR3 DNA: TGTGCCAGCAGCTTAGCGGGACAGGGCCCCACTGAAGCTTTCTTT
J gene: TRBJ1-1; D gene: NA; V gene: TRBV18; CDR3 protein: CASSPFFAGNTEAFF; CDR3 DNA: TGTGCCAGCTCACCATTTTTCGCGGGTAACACTGAAGCTTTCTTT
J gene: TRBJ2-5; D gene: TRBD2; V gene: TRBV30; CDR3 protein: CAWGGPGGETQYF; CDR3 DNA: TGTGCCTGGGGCGGGCCGGGGGGGGAGACCCAGTACTTC
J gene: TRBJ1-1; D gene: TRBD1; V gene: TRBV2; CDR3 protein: CASQGQPNTEAFF; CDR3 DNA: TGTGCCAGCCAGGGACAGCCGAACACTGAAGCTTTCTTT
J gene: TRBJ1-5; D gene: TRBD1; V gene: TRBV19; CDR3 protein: CASSIEGAINQPQHF; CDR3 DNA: TGTGCCAGTAGTATTGAGGGGGCTATCAATCAGCCCCAGCATTTT
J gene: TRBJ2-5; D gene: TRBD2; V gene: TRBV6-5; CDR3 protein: CASTGRGPKTQYF; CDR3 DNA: TGTGCCAGCACGGGGAGGGGACCTAAGACCCAGTACTTC
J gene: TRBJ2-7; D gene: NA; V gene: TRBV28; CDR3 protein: CASRRAESYEQYF; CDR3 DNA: TGTGCCAGCAGGAGGGCAGAGTCCTACGAGCAGTACTTC
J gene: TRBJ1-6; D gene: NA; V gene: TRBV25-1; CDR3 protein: CASSELGAQRNSPLHF; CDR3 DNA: TGTGCCAGCAGTGAATTGGGGGCCCAGCGCAATTCACCCCTCCACTTT
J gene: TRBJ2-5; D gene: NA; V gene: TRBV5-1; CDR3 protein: CASSLRDNKQETQYF; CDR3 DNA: TGCGCCAGCAGCTTGAGAGACAATAAACAAGAGACCCAGTACTTC
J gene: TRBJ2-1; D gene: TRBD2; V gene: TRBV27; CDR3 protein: CASRPGLGDNEQFF; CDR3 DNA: TGTGCCAGCAGGCCGGGACTAGGGGACAATGAGCAGTTCTTC
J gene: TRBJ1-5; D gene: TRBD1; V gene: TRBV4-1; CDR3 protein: CASSQGTVNQPQHF; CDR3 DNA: TGCGCCAGCAGCCAGGGGACAGTAAATCAGCCCCAGCATTTT
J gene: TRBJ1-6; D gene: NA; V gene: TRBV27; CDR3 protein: CASRFIAEFNSPLHF; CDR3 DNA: TGTGCCAGCAGGTTCATCGCGGAGTTCAATTCACCCCTCCACTTT
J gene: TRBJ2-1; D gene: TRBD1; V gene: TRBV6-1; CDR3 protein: CASSEGTGGNEQFF; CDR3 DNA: TGTGCCAGCAGTGAAGGGACAGGGGGCAATGAGCAGTTCTTC
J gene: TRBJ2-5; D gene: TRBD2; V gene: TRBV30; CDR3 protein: CAEGAGGAETQYF; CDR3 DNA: TGTGCTGAGGGTGCGGGGGGCGCAGAGACCCAGTACTTC